This T cell receptor beta chain is from a study of OX40 agonist ivuxolimab in advanced cancers. Study overall: In three patients, partial responses were observed, one with hepatocellular carcinoma and two with cutaneous melanoma.

Libraries were prepared by immunoSEQ multiplex PCR; TCRdb keeps only in-frame clonotypes and omits some of them. The data hold around 50,000 clones, with approximately 86% observed a single time. CDR1 SQVTM and CDR2 ANQGSEA come from the germline V gene. CDR3 size: 15 residues. V lost 8 bases and J lost 5, with 24 bases in between. The starting material was CD4+ or CD8+ T cells sorted from blood, obtained in a trial of the OX40 agonist ivuxolimab. The genes are TRBV29-1 and TRBJ2-5; possibly TRBD1 or TRBD2 for D (6 bases each). The TCR comes from an adult with an advanced solid tumor such as melanoma, head and neck, liver or kidney cancer. As DNA, the CDR3 is TGCAGCTGCGTCGGGTTGATGGGGGGCACGGAGACCCAGTACTTC. Amino acids: CSCVGLMGGTETQYF.